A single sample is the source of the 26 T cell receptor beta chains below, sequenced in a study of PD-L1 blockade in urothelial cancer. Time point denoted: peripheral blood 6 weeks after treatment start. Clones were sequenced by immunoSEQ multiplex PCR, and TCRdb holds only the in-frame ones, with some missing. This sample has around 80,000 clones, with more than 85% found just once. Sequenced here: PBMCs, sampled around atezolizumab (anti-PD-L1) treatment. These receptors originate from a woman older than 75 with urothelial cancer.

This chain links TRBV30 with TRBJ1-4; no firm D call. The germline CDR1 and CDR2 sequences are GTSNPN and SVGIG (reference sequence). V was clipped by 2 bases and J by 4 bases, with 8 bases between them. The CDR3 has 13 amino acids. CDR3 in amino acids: CAWSPGLNEKLFF. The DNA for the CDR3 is TGTGCCTGGAGTCCCGGACTTAATGAAAAACTGTTTTTT.

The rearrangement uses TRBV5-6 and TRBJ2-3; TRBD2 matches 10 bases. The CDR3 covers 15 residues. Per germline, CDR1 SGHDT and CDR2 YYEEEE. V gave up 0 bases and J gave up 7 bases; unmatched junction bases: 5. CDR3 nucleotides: TGTGCCAGCAGCTTGGTAGCGGGAGGTAGGAATACGCAGTATTTT. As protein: CASSLVAGGRNTQYF.

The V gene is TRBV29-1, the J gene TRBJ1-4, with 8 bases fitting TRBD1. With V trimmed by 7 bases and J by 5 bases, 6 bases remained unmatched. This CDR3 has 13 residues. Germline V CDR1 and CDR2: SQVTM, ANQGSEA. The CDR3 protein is CSALRDRNEKLFF. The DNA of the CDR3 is TGCAGCGCACTCCGGGACAGGAATGAAAAACTGTTTTTT.

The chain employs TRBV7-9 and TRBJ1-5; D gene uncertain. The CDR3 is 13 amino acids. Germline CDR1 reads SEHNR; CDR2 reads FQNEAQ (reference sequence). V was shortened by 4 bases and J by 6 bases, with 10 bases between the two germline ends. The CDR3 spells CASSSRRGQPQHF. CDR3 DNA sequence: TGTGCCAGCAGCTCACGACGGGGTCAGCCCCAGCATTTT. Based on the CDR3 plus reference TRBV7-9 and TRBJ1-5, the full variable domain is DTGVSQNPRHKITKRGQNVTFRCDPISEHNRLYWYRQTLGQGPEFLTYFQNEAQLEKSRLLSDRFSAERPKGSFSTLEIQRTEQGDSAMYLCASSSRRGQPQHFGDGTRLSIL.

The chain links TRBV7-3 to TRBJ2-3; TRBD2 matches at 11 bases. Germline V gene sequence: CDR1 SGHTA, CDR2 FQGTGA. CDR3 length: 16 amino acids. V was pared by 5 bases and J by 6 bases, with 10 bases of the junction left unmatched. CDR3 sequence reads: CASSPKGLADRDTQYF. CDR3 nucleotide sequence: TGTGCCAGCAGCCCCAAGGGACTAGCGGACCGGGATACGCAGTATTTT.

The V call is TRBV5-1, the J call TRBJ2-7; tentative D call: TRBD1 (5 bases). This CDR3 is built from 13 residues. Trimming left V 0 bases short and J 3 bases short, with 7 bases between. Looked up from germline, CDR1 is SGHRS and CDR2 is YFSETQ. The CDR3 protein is CASSLEQDYEQYF. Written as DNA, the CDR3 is TGCGCCAGCAGCTTGGAACAGGACTACGAGCAGTACTTC.

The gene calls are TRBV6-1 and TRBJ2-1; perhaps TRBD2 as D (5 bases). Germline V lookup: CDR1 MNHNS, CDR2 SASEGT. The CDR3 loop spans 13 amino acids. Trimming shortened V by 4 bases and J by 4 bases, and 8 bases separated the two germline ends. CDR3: CASSVGLYNEQFF. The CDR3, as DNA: TGTGCCAGCAGTGTTGGACTTTACAATGAGCAGTTCTTC.

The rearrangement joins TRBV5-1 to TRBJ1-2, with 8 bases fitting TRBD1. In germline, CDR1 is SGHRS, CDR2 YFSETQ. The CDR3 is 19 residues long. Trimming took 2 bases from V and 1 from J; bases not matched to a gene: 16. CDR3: CASSLPNQRTGGLNYGYTF. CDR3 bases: TGCGCCAGCAGCTTACCAAACCAAAGAACAGGGGGGCTTAACTATGGCTACACCTTC.

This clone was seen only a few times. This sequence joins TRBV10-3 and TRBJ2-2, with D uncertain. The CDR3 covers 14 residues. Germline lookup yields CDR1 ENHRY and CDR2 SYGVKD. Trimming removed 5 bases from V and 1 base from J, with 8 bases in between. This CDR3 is CAISLDKNTGELFF. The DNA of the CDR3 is TGTGCCATCAGTTTAGACAAGAACACCGGGGAGCTGTTTTTT.

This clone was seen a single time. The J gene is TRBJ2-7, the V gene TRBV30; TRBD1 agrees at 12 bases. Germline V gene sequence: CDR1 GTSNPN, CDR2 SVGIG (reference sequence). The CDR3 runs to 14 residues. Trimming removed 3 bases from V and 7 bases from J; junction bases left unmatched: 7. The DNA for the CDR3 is TGTGCCTGGAGGAGTAGGGACAGGGGGCCGGAGCAGTACTTC. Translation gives CAWRSRDRGPEQYF.

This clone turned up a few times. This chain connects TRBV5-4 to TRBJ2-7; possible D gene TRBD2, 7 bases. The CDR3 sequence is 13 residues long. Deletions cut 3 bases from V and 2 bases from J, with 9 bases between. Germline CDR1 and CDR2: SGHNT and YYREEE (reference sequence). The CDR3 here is CASSWEGAYEQYF. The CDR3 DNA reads TGTGCCAGCAGCTGGGAGGGGGCCTACGAGCAGTACTTC.

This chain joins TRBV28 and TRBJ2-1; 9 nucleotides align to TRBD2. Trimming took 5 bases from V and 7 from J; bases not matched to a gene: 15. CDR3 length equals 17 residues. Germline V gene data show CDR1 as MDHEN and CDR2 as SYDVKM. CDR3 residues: CASSQRAIAGGRNEQFF. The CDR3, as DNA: TGTGCCAGCAGTCAAAGGGCAATTGCGGGAGGGAGGAATGAGCAGTTCTTC.

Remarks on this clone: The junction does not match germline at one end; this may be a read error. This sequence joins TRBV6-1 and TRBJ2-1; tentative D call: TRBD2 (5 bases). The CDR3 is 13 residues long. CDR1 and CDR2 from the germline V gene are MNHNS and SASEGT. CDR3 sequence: CASSERGYNGQFF. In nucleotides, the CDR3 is TGTGCCAGCAGTGAACGGGGTTACAATGGGCAGTTCTTC.

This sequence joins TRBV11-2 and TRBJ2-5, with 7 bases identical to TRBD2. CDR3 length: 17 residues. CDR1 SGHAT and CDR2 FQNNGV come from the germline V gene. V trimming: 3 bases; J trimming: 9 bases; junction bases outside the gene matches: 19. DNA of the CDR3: TGTGCCAGCAGCTTCCTCATCTCGCGGGAGACCCCCTCGGCCCAGTACTTC. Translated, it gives CASSFLISRETPSAQYF.

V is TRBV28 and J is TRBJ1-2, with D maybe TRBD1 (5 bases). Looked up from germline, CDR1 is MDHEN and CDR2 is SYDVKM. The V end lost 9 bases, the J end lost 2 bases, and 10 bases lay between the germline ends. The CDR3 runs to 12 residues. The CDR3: CARRQTNYGYTF. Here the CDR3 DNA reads TGTGCCAGGAGACAGACCAACTATGGCTACACCTTC.

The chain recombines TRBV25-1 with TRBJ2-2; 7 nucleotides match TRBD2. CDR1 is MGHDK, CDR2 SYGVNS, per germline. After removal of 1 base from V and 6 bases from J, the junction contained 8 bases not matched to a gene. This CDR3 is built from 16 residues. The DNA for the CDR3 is TGTGCCAGCAGTGAATCCGGCGGGAGTTGGTCCGGGGAGCTGTTTTTT. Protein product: CASSESGGSWSGELFF.

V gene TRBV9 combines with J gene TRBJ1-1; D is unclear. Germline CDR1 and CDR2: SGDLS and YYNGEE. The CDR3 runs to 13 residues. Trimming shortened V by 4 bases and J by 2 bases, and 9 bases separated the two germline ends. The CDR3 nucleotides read TGTGCCAGCAGCCCCCCTATAAACACTGAAGCTTTCTTT. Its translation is CASSPPINTEAFF.

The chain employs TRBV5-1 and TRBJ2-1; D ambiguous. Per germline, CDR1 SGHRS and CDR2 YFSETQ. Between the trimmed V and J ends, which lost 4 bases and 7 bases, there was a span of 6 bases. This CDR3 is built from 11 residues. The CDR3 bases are TGCGCCAGCAGCCTAGATAATGAGCAGTTCTTC. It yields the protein CASSLDNEQFF.

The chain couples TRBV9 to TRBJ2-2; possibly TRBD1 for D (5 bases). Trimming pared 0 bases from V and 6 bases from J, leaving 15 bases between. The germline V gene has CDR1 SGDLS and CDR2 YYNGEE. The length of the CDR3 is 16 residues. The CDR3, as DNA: TGTGCCAGCAGCGTAGGGCAAGGGGCAAGCGCCGGGGAGCTGTTTTTT. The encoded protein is CASSVGQGASAGELFF.

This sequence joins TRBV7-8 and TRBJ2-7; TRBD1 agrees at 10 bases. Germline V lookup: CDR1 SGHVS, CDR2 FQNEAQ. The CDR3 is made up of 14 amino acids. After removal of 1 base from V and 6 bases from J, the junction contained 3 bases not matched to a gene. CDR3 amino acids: CASSLGQGASEQYF. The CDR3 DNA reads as TGTGCCAGCAGCTTAGGACAGGGGGCGTCCGAGCAGTACTTC.

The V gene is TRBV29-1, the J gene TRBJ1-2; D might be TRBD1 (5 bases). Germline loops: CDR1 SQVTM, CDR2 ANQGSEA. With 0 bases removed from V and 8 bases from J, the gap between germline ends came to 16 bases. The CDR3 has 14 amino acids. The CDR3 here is CSVEEGGGWGGYTF. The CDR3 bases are TGCAGCGTTGAAGAGGGAGGAGGATGGGGCGGCTACACCTTC. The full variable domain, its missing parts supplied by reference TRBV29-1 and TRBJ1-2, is SAVISQKPSRDICQRGTSLTIQCQVDSQVTMMFWYRQQPGQSLTLIATANQGSEATYESGFVIDKFPISRPNLTFSTLTVSNMSPEDSSIYLCSVEEGGGWGGYTFGSGTRLTVV.

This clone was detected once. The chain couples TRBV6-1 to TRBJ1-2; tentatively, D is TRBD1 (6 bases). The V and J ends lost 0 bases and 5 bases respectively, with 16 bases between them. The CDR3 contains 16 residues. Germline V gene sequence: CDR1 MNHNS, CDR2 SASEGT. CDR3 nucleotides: TGTGCCAGCAGTGAAGCAGGGGGACCGTCCACTTATGGCTACACCTTC. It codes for CASSEAGGPSTYGYTF.

For the CDR3, the DNA is TGTGCCAGCAGCCAGGCCTCGACACGCCACTATGGCTACACCTTC. Translation gives CASSQASTRHYGYTF. The chain carries TRBV6-5 and TRBJ1-2, with no clear D. V lost 6 bases and J 3 bases, leaving 17 bases between the germline ends. The CDR3 consists of 15 residues. Per germline, CDR1 MNHEY and CDR2 SVGAGI.

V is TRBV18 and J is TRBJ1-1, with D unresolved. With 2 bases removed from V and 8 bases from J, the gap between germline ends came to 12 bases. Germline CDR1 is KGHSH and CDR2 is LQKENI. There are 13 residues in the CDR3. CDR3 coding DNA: TGTGCCAGCTCACCAACTCGAGATGTAGAAGCTTTCTTT. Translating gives CASSPTRDVEAFF.

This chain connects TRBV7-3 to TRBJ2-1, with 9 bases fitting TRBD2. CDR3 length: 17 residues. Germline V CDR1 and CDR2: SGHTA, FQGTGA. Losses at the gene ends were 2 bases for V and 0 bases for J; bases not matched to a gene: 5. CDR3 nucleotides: TGTGCCAGCAGCTTACTGACTAGCGGTAGCTCCTACAATGAGCAGTTCTTC. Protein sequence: CASSLLTSGSSYNEQFF.

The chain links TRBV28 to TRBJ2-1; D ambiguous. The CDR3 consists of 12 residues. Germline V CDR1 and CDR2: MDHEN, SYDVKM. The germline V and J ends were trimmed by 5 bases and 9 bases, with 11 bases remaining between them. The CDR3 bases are TGTGCCAGCAGTCCCGTTCGAGGTGAGCAGTTCTTC. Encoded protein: CASSPVRGEQFF.